Presented here are 27 T cell receptor beta chains from one specimen sequenced in a study of vaccination effects on CD4 cells after COVID-19 (dated by TCRdb to between 2021 and 2024). Library generation was performed with the immunoSEQ multiplex PCR assay. TCRdb obtained this table from immuneACCESS and retained in-frame rearrangements with V and J assigned. These tables miss some clones; where compared with another copy, unresolved V genes account for less than half of the shortfall, and the remainder is unexplained. The table for this sample lists roughly 51,000 clones; about 76% of them were counted only once. 4.5% to 5.5% of the sample is taken by the ten largest. After around eleven days of culture, CD4+ T cells were isolated with the EasySep CD4+ T cell isolation kit. Convalescent patients had PCR-confirmed SARS-CoV-2 infection between March and December 2020, before Alpha, Beta and Delta variants emerged in the United States. Two doses of either the BNT162b2 or the mRNA-1273 mRNA SARS-CoV-2 vaccine were administered to participants.

No antigen has been assigned to these receptors. The material was CD4+ T cells from PBMCs cultured without peptide, obtained after COVID-19 vaccination. The receptors shown here come from a human donor who had a prior SARS-CoV-2 infection.

The chain links TRBV19 to TRBJ2-1; no firm D call. Per the germline V gene, CDR1 is LNHDA and CDR2 is SQIVND (reference sequence). The CDR3 has 15 residues. Trimming took off 10 bases at V and 0 bases at J, with 16 bases between the two ends. CDR3 DNA sequence: TGTGCCACTACCCGGCGCGCGACCTCCTACAATGAGCAGTTCTTC. It specifies CATTRRATSYNEQFF. Full variable domain (missing parts from reference TRBV19 and TRBJ2-1): DGGITQSPKYLFRKEGQNVTLSCEQNLNHDAMYWYRQDPGQGLRLIYYSQIVNDFQKGDIAEGYSVSREKKESFPLTVTSAQKNPTAFYLCATTRRATSYNEQFFGPGTRLTVL.

The chain carries TRBV6-5 and TRBJ2-3, with no clear D. The germline V and J ends were trimmed by 5 bases and 2 bases, with 8 bases remaining between them. Germline V CDR1 and CDR2: MNHEY, SVGAGI. The CDR3 is made up of 13 amino acids. CDR3 in DNA: TGTGCCAGCAGTATGGCCCACACAGATACGCAGTATTTT. Protein: CASSMAHTDTQYF.

The rearrangement uses TRBV2 and TRBJ2-1; 9 positions match TRBD2. V lost 6 bases to trimming and J lost 6 bases; unmatched junction nucleotides: 12. Germline CDR1 is SNHLY and CDR2 is FYNNEI. This CDR3 contains 16 residues. The CDR3 nucleotides read TGTGCCAGCAGCTTAGGGATCGATAGCGGGAGCAATGAGCAGTTCTTC. Translation gives CASSLGIDSGSNEQFF.

The chain employs TRBV4-1 and TRBJ2-2, with D possibly matching TRBD1 (5 bases). CDR3 size: 15 residues. V was shortened by 1 base and J by 6 bases, with 12 bases between the two germline ends. Germline V gene data show CDR1 as MGHRA and CDR2 as YSYEKL. CDR3 loop: CASSQVWGGAGELFF. CDR3 DNA: TGCGCCAGCAGCCAAGTCTGGGGCGGCGCCGGGGAGCTGTTTTTT.

The V and J genes are TRBV5-1 and TRBJ2-2; TRBD1 agrees at 7 bases. CDR1 and CDR2 (germline): SGHRS, YFSETQ. The J segment lost 6 bases and the V segment lost 1 base, leaving 3 bases of the junction unmatched. The CDR3 covers 14 residues. Here the CDR3 DNA reads TGCGCCAGCAGCTTGAGACAGGGTTCCGGGGAGCTGTTTTTT. Encoded protein: CASSLRQGSGELFF.

This rearrangement joins TRBV5-6 to TRBJ2-3; D perhaps matches TRBD2 (6 bases). Germline loops: CDR1 SGHDT, CDR2 YYEEEE. V dropped 7 bases and J dropped 6 bases, with 12 bases sitting between them. The CDR3 has 12 residues. The CDR3 nucleotides are TGTGCCAGCGGCCTGGGGAGGGATACGCAGTATTTT. It is translated as CASGLGRDTQYF.

This rearrangement joins TRBV7-6 to TRBJ2-5; 9 bases match TRBD2. The J segment lost 5 bases and the V segment lost 5 bases, leaving 18 bases of the junction unmatched. Per the germline V gene, CDR1 is SGHVS and CDR2 is FNYEAQ. The CDR3 spans 18 residues. CDR3 bases: TGTGCCAGCAGCCCAAAGGGTGGGGCTAGCGGGACTTTGGAGACCCAGTACTTC. It translates to CASSPKGGASGTLETQYF.

This clone was seen only once. J is TRBJ1-5 and V is TRBV5-6; TRBD1 is a possible D gene (5 bases). CDR1 and CDR2 from the germline V gene are SGHDT and YYEEEE. The length of the CDR3 is 15 residues. V lost 1 base to trimming and J lost 3 bases, with 11 bases between them. The CDR3 sequence: CASSLRGTPNQPQHF. Written as DNA, the CDR3 is TGTGCCAGCAGCTTGCGGGGGACCCCCAATCAGCCCCAGCATTTT. Looking up the rest from reference TRBV5-6 and TRBJ1-5 gives the full variable domain: DAGVTQSPTHLIKTRGQQVTLRCSPKSGHDTVSWYQQALGQGPQFIFQYYEEEERQRGNFPDRFSGHQFPNYSSELNVNALLLGDSALYLCASSLRGTPNQPQHFGDGTRLSIL.

This clone was found a few times. This chain joins TRBV9 and TRBJ1-4; TRBD1 agrees at 7 bases. The J segment lost 5 bases and the V segment lost 5 bases, leaving 9 bases of the junction unmatched. This CDR3 is built from 15 residues. Germline V gives CDR1 SGDLS, CDR2 YYNGEE. The CDR3 region has the DNA TGTGCCAGCAGTTTAACAGGGGACGGGAATGAAAAACTGTTTTTT. It specifies CASSLTGDGNEKLFF.

This clone has more than one count but fewer than ten. This chain connects TRBV6-6 to TRBJ2-2; 7 nucleotides line up with TRBD2. The CDR3 totals 14 residues. The germline gives CDR1 MNHNY, CDR2 SVGAGI (reference sequence). Trimming removed 7 bases from V and 1 base from J; junction bases left unmatched: 3. The DNA of the CDR3 is TGTGCCAGCAAGTCGGGAGGGAACACCGGGGAGCTGTTTTTT. As protein: CASKSGGNTGELFF.

The V gene is TRBV6-4, the J gene TRBJ2-7; 7 bases agree with TRBD1. This CDR3 is 14 amino acids long. Germline V gives CDR1 MRHNA, CDR2 SNTAGT. The ends lost 5 bases at V and 0 bases at J; junction bases unmatched: 4. CDR3 sequence reads: CASSPDRSSYEQYF. The CDR3 DNA reads TGTGCCAGCAGTCCGGACAGGAGCTCCTACGAGCAGTACTTC.

The CDR3 DNA is TGTGCCAGCAGTGTGGCAGGGGGGAGGCAGTACTTC. This translates into CASSVAGGRQYF. The V call is TRBV25-1, the J call TRBJ2-7; weak D call: TRBD1 (7 bases). Germline-derived CDR1 and CDR2 are MGHDK and SYGVNS. Between the trimmed V and J ends, which lost 4 bases and 9 bases, there was a span of 13 bases. There are 12 residues in the CDR3.

This clone has only a few counts. This chain uses TRBV7-2 with TRBJ2-1, with D uncertain. Germline CDR1 is SGHTA and CDR2 is FQGNSA. With 5 bases removed from V and 5 bases from J, the gap between germline ends came to 10 bases. The CDR3 consists of 13 residues. CDR3 protein: CASSVGPNNEQFF. The CDR3 DNA follows: TGTGCCAGCAGCGTCGGACCCAACAATGAGCAGTTCTTC.

V usage is TRBV6-5 and J usage is TRBJ2-7, with TRBD2 matching 10 bases. The CDR3 length is 13 residues. Trimming took 6 bases from V and 2 from J; bases not matched to a gene: 1. Germline V gene data show CDR1 as MNHEY and CDR2 as SVGAGI. The CDR3 DNA reads TGTGCCAGCAGAGCGGGGGGGCCCTACGAGCAGTACTTC. This gives the protein CASRAGGPYEQYF.

The V gene is TRBV6-1, the J gene TRBJ1-6, with 8 bases fitting TRBD1. CDR1 and CDR2 (germline): MNHNS, SASEGT. This CDR3 has 15 residues. The V gene end was trimmed by 1 base and the J gene end by 9 bases; junction bases not matched to a gene: 5. In DNA, the CDR3 is TGTGCCAGCAGTGAAGTTGGACAGGGTGCTTCACCCCTCCACTTT. It yields the protein CASSEVGQGASPLHF.

The V and J genes are TRBV6-1 and TRBJ1-5, with a weak D call TRBD1 (6 bases). The germline gives CDR1 MNHNS, CDR2 SASEGT. The CDR3 covers 14 residues. V was clipped by 3 bases and J by 4 bases, with 10 bases between them. CDR3 sequence: CASSDGGGNQPQHF. The CDR3 DNA follows: TGTGCCAGCAGTGACGGGGGCGGTAATCAGCCCCAGCATTTT.

The chain combines TRBV29-1 with TRBJ2-7, with D tentatively TRBD1 or TRBD2 (6 bases each). Trimming took off 7 bases at V and 2 bases at J, with 9 bases between the two ends. The CDR3 is 11 residues long. The germline CDR1 and CDR2 sequences are SQVTM and ANQGSEA. In DNA form, the CDR3 reads TGCAGCGGCGGGGACACCTACGAGCAGTACTTC. This translates into CSGGDTYEQYF.

The J gene is TRBJ2-3, the V gene TRBV5-6; TRBD2 matches at 9 bases. V shed 2 bases and J 0 bases; nucleotides not matched to a gene: 4. Germline lookup yields CDR1 SGHDT and CDR2 YYEEEE. This CDR3 region has 16 residues. The CDR3, as DNA: TGTGCCAGCAGCTTCGTTACTAGCGGGAGCACAGATACGCAGTATTTT. Translated, it gives CASSFVTSGSTDTQYF.

The chain uses TRBV7-3 and TRBJ1-4; the D is unclear. Trimming took 1 base from V and 4 from J, leaving 16 bases between them. Germline V gene lookup returns CDR1 SGHTA and CDR2 FQGTGA. The CDR3 spans 17 residues. The CDR3 reads CASSLNGAAGFNEKLFF. As DNA, the CDR3 is TGTGCCAGCAGCTTAAATGGCGCGGCCGGCTTTAATGAAAAACTGTTTTTT. Combining the CDR3 with reference TRBV7-3 and TRBJ1-4 gives the whole variable domain GAGVSQTPSNKVTEKGKYVELRCDPISGHTALYWYRQSLGQGPEFLIYFQGTGAADDSGLPNDRFFAVRPEGSVSTLKIQRTERGDSAVYLCASSLNGAAGFNEKLFFGSGTQLSVL.

The chain has TRBV10-3 and TRBJ2-2, with no clear D. The CDR3 totals 14 residues. Germline V lookup: CDR1 ENHRY, CDR2 SYGVKD. Between the trimmed V and J ends, which lost 9 bases and 1 base, there was a span of 12 bases. CDR3 bases: TGTGCCATTGGACGGATTAAGAACACCGGGGAGCTGTTTTTT. It yields the protein CAIGRIKNTGELFF.

The chain links TRBV4-3 to TRBJ1-1, with D possibly matching TRBD1 (6 bases). The CDR3 has 15 amino acids. The ends were cut back, 0 bases at V and 3 bases at J, with 11 bases in the middle. Germline loops: CDR1 LGHNA, CDR2 YSLEER. CDR3 region: CASSQDFRGDTEAFF. The DNA of the CDR3 is TGCGCCAGCAGCCAAGATTTCAGGGGCGACACTGAAGCTTTCTTT.

With regard to this clone: The same CDR3 can be traced to other DNA sequences in this sample. The chain employs TRBV18 and TRBJ2-5; D unresolved. The length of the CDR3 is 13 residues. Germline CDR1 reads KGHSH; CDR2 reads LQKENI. Trimming shortened V by 0 bases and J by 4 bases, and 6 bases separated the two germline ends. The CDR3 is CASSPPSSETQYF. CDR3 DNA: TGTGCCAGCTCACCACCTTCATCAGAGACCCAGTACTTC.

V gene TRBV19 combines with J gene TRBJ1-3; TRBD1 matches 7 bases. V trimming: 3 bases; J trimming: 0 bases; junction bases outside the gene matches: 11. CDR3 length: 18 residues. From germline, CDR1 is LNHDA and CDR2 SQIVND (reference sequence). For the CDR3, the DNA is TGTGCCAGTAGTATGATCTTAGGACAGGCCAACTCTGGAAACACCATATATTTT. The encoded protein is CASSMILGQANSGNTIYF. The full variable domain, with the rest looked up from reference TRBV19 and TRBJ1-3, is DGGITQSPKYLFRKEGQNVTLSCEQNLNHDAMYWYRQDPGQGLRLIYYSQIVNDFQKGDIAEGYSVSREKKESFPLTVTSAQKNPTAFYLCASSMILGQANSGNTIYFGEGSWLTVV.

This chain connects TRBV11-3 to TRBJ2-7; D remains unclear. Trimming took 4 bases from V and 0 from J, leaving 13 bases between them. The CDR3 runs to 15 residues. Per the germline V gene, CDR1 is SGHNT and CDR2 is YENEEA. As DNA, the CDR3 is TGTGCCAGCAGCTCCATGAGTCGAAGCTCCTACGAGCAGTACTTC. Its translation: CASSSMSRSSYEQYF.

The gene calls are TRBV19 and TRBJ1-3, with D tentatively TRBD1 (5 bases). The CDR3 runs 15 residues. CDR1 LNHDA and CDR2 SQIVND come from the germline V gene (reference sequence). Trimming removed 3 bases at V and 0 bases at J, with 9 bases between. The CDR3 coding sequence is TGTGCCAGTAGTATTGGGGCAGCCTCTGGAAACACCATATATTTT. Protein sequence: CASSIGAASGNTIYF.

The chain employs TRBV27 and TRBJ2-7; 12 bases are a match to TRBD2. V was pared by 4 bases and J by 3 bases, with 13 bases of the junction left unmatched. The CDR3 spans 18 residues. Germline V CDR1 and CDR2: MNHEY, SMNVEV (reference sequence). The CDR3 here is CASSSTLAGGPHFYEQYF. In DNA, the CDR3 is TGTGCCAGCAGTTCGACTCTAGCGGGAGGGCCCCATTTCTACGAGCAGTACTTC.

V and J are TRBV6-6 and TRBJ1-5; 8 bases align to TRBD1. This CDR3 has 14 residues. Germline trimming cut 5 bases from V and 2 bases from J; bases unmatched to any gene: 2. Per the germline V gene, CDR1 is MNHNY and CDR2 is SVGAGI (reference sequence). CDR3 amino acids: CASSGQGRNQPQHF. DNA of the CDR3: TGTGCCAGCAGTGGACAGGGCCGCAATCAGCCCCAGCATTTT.